The present T cell receptor (beta chain) was sequenced within a study of identical twins. Findings and limits, study-wide: There is a chance that invariant MAIT and iNKT cells partially muddied zero-insertion analyses. Fewer insertions marked abundant cord blood beta clonotypes; young adult naive trended weakly, memory not at all. Compared with unrelated sharing, twin-shared out-of-frame alpha sequences had more low-probability sequences.

The CDR3 loop spans 15 amino acids. The germline CDR1 and CDR2 sequences are MNHNS and SASEGT. The V end lost 7 bases, the J end lost 1 base, and 16 bases lay between the germline ends. Remarks on this clonotype: Its antigen is currently unknown.

Template switching added a universal primer site, and cDNA bore unique molecular identifiers. Each CDR3 protein gets one entry after TCRdb re-called the 5' RACE reads with MiXCR. Of 1,800,000 or so distinct CDR3 sequences listed, less than 35% were seen once; the top ten hold 0.27%. The rearrangement links TRBV6-1 to TRBJ1-1; D possibly corresponds to TRBD1 (5 bases). Sequencing was carried out using cord blood. The TCR originated in a newborn girl in good health. Here the CDR3 reads CASNREGRGNTEAFF. Here the CDR3 DNA reads TGTGCCAGCAATCGAGAGGGGAGGGGGAACACTGAAGCTTTCTTT.